These T cell receptor beta chains were read from a single sample in a study of shared clonotypes between healthy human individuals. The assay was immunoSEQ multiplex PCR, and TCRdb's table has in-frame clones only and misses some. The sample carries 980,000 or so clones, 76% recorded once. Sequenced: memory CD4+ T cells sorted from blood. These receptors were obtained from a man aged 18 to 35 in good health. Each CDR3 is given with its conserved first and last residue. A D gene is named only where the DNA matches it firmly. Clone size, where shown, is once, few, many, or a class for clones that have expanded.

abundance,j_gene,v_gene,d_gene,CDR3nt,CDR3aa
NA,TRBJ1-2,TRBV6-6,NA,TGTGCCAGCAGTTATACAGGGAAAGACGGCTACACCTTC,CASSYTGKDGYTF
NA,TRBJ2-6,TRBV18,NA,TGTGCCAGCTCACCCGGTGGGGAGTCTGGGGCCAACGTCCTGACTTTC,CASSPGGESGANVLTF
NA,TRBJ1-1,TRBV19,NA,TGTGCCAGTAGCGCATTTGGGGGGGCGCGGGACACTGAAGCTTTCTTT,CASSAFGGARDTEAFF
NA,TRBJ2-3,TRBV6-1,TRBD2,TGTGCCAGCCGTGAGACTAGCGGGATCCGATCAGATACGCAGTATTTT,CASRETSGIRSDTQYF
NA,TRBJ2-5,TRBV5-6,NA,TGTGCCAGCAGCTTGGAGATAATGGACCAAGAGACCCAGTACTTC,CASSLEIMDQETQYF
NA,TRBJ2-5,TRBV6-6,NA,TGTGCCAGCACCTTGGGGGAGACCCAGTACTTC,CASTLGETQYF
NA,TRBJ1-1,TRBV2,NA,TGTGCCAGCAGTGACGACAGAGACACTGAAGCTTTCTTT,CASSDDRDTEAFF
NA,TRBJ1-2,TRBV28,TRBD1,TGTGCCAGCACCCTCACAGGGGTAAGGGTTCGTGACTATGGCTACACCTTC,CASTLTGVRVRDYGYTF
NA,TRBJ2-3,TRBV21-1,NA,TGTGCCAGCAGCAAAGTGGAGGGTGCGCGTGAGCCGCAGTATTTT,CASSKVEGAREPQYF
NA,TRBJ1-2,TRBV2,NA,TGTGCCAGCAGTGAGAACAGGGAGTCTGGCTACACCTTC,CASSENRESGYTF
NA,TRBJ2-2,TRBV4-2,TRBD2,TGTGCCAGCAGCCAACAAGTTGGTAGCGGGGGGGCCCCTTGGACCGGGGAGCTGTTTTTT,CASSQQVGSGGAPWTGELFF
NA,TRBJ1-5,TRBV6-6,NA,TGTGCCAGCAGTTTTGAACAGGGTTATAGCAATCAGCCCCAGCATTTT,CASSFEQGYSNQPQHF
NA,TRBJ1-4,TRBV6-6,NA,TGTGCCAGCAGTTACTCGCGGGGCATCGGAGAAAAACTGTTTTTT,CASSYSRGIGEKLFF
NA,TRBJ2-2,TRBV15,TRBD2,TGTGCCACCAGCAGAGCAACTAGCGGGACGAACACCGGGGAGCTGTTTTTT,CATSRATSGTNTGELFF
few,TRBJ1-1,TRBV11-2,NA,TGTGCCAGCAGCAATCCCTATAGGGACACTGAAGCTTTCTTT,CASSNPYRDTEAFF
once,TRBJ2-7,TRBV7-2,TRBD2,TGTGCCAGCAGCTTAGGAAGGACTAGCGTGATGACCTACGAGCAGTACTTC,CASSLGRTSVMTYEQYF
NA,TRBJ1-5,TRBV20-1,NA,TGCAGTGCTAGAGATGTCGGGGCCCAGCATTTT,CSARDVGAQHF
NA,TRBJ1-3,TRBV30,NA,TGTGCCTGGAGTGCGGGGGGGTACTCTGGAAACACCATATATTTT,CAWSAGGYSGNTIYF
NA,TRBJ2-5,TRBV11-2,TRBD2,TGTGCCAGCAGCTTAGCCCTAGCGGGAAGGCAAGAGACCCAGTACTTC,CASSLALAGRQETQYF
NA,TRBJ2-7,TRBV13,NA,TGTGCCAGCAGCTTCGCGGGGTGGAGGGGCGTCGGCTACGAGCAGTACTTC,CASSFAGWRGVGYEQYF
NA,TRBJ2-3,TRBV15,NA,TGTGCCACCAGCAGACAGCCGGGAGATACGCAGTATTTT,CATSRQPGDTQYF
NA,TRBJ1-1,TRBV29-1,TRBD1,TGCAGCGTTGCTCAGGGGGGCACTGAAGCTTTCTTT,CSVAQGGTEAFF
once,TRBJ2-2,TRBV15,NA,TGTGCCACCAGCAGACCCGGGTCCCTTCTAGGGGAGCTGTTTTTT,CATSRPGSLLGELFF
NA,TRBJ2-4,TRBV7-2,NA,TGTGCCAGCAGCTTAAATCCAGACATTCAGTACTTC,CASSLNPDIQYF
NA,TRBJ2-7,TRBV11-2,NA,TGTGCCAGCAGCTTAGCGATTGGCGGCGGGTCCTACGAGCAGTACTTC,CASSLAIGGGSYEQYF
many,TRBJ1-2,TRBV5-4,NA,TGTGCCAGCAGCTTGTGGGGCGGGAGGACTGGCTACACCTTC,CASSLWGGRTGYTF
NA,TRBJ2-5,TRBV6-5,NA,TGTGCCAGCAGAAACAAAGAGACCCAGTACTTC,CASRNKETQYF
NA,TRBJ1-2,TRBV20-1,NA,TGCAGTGCTAGAGATGCGAGAGGCTACACCTTC,CSARDARGYTF
once,TRBJ2-1,TRBV9,TRBD2,TGTGCCAGCAGCAACCGACTAGCGGGAGGGGAAGAGCAGTTCTTC,CASSNRLAGGEEQFF
NA,TRBJ2-1,TRBV4-1,NA,TGCGCCAGCAGCCAAGGCGGTAGCCGGAGCTCCTACAATGAGCAGTTCTTC,CASSQGGSRSSYNEQFF
NA,TRBJ2-3,TRBV5-4,NA,TGTGCCAGCAGCTTGGTAGGAGTGTCAGATACGCAGTATTTT,CASSLVGVSDTQYF
NA,TRBJ2-1,TRBV18,NA,TGTGCCAGCTCACTCCATCACAATGAGCAGTTCTTC,CASSLHHNEQFF
few,TRBJ1-2,TRBV5-5,NA,TGTGCCAGCAGCTTGTCTGGGGATAACTATGGCTACACCTTC,CASSLSGDNYGYTF
few,TRBJ2-1,TRBV5-1,NA,TGCGCCAGCAGCTTGGTGGCGGGACAGCAGTTCTTC,CASSLVAGQQFF
NA,TRBJ2-3,TRBV6-5,TRBD2,TGTGCCAGCAGAGGTGCGGGGGGAAACACAGATACGCAGTATTTT,CASRGAGGNTDTQYF
NA,TRBJ2-3,TRBV4-3,TRBD2,TGCGCCAGCAGTTCAGCGGGAGTCTTCACAGATACGCAGTATTTT,CASSSAGVFTDTQYF
NA,TRBJ2-7,TRBV30,NA,TGTGCCTGGAGTGTAGGGCTAGACGGTCACGGGTACTTC,CAWSVGLDGHGYF
few,TRBJ1-6,TRBV5-4,TRBD1,TGTGCCAGCAGTCTGACAGGGGATTCACCCCTCCACTTT,CASSLTGDSPLHF
NA,TRBJ2-7,TRBV7-9,TRBD2,TGTGCCAGCAGCTCTAGCGGGGCGCCGGGCGAGCAGTACTTC,CASSSSGAPGEQYF
NA,TRBJ2-2,TRBV10-3,NA,TGTGCCATCAGTGAGTCCGGGCAGGTCACCGGGGAGCTGTTTTTT,CAISESGQVTGELFF
NA,TRBJ2-5,TRBV6-1,NA,TGTGCCAGCAAAGGGGGGCAGGGCCAGCAAGAGACCCAGTACTTC,CASKGGQGQQETQYF
NA,TRBJ2-7,TRBV6-1,TRBD1,TGTGCCAGCAGTGAAGCTCGGTGGACAGGGGGTGCCGAGCAGTACTTC,CASSEARWTGGAEQYF
NA,TRBJ1-1,TRBV27,NA,TGTGCCAGCAGTAGAGGGACGCGCACTGAAGCTTTCTTT,CASSRGTRTEAFF